The 18 T cell receptor beta chains in this list originate from one sample, sequenced in a study of shared clonotypes between healthy human individuals. Clones were sequenced by immunoSEQ multiplex PCR, and TCRdb holds only the in-frame ones, with some missing. The sample has 2 million to 2.5 million clones; just over 90% are singletons. The source material was naive CD4+ T cells from PBMCs. Subset denoted: CD45RA+ positively selected. Every receptor here comes from a man aged 18 to 35 in good health. Some clones in this sample may be carry-over from other donors' samples.

V usage is TRBV7-2 and J usage is TRBJ2-3, with D tentatively TRBD2 (5 bases). The length of the CDR3 is 16 residues. V was shortened by 2 bases and J by 2 bases, with 14 bases between the two germline ends. In germline, CDR1 is SGHTA, CDR2 FQGNSA. CDR3 coding DNA: TGTGCCAGCAGCTTATTTGGCAAGCGGCCCACAGATACGCAGTATTTT. It encodes CASSLFGKRPTDTQYF. The full variable domain, with the rest looked up from reference TRBV7-2 and TRBJ2-3, is GAGVSQSPSNKVTEKGKDVELRCDPISGHTALYWYRQSLGQGLEFLIYFQGNSAPDKSGLPSDRFSAERTGGSVSTLTIQRTQQEDSAVYLCASSLFGKRPTDTQYFGPGTRLTVL.

Written as DNA, the CDR3 is TGTGCCAGCAGCCCGGGACTAGCGGGAGTGATTGAGCAGTTCTTC. Translated, it gives CASSPGLAGVIEQFF. The J gene is TRBJ2-1, the V gene TRBV7-3; the match to TRBD2 covers 14 bases. The V gene end was trimmed by 5 bases and the J gene end by 9 bases; junction bases not matched to a gene: 6. The CDR3 consists of 15 residues. In germline, CDR1 is SGHTA, CDR2 FQGTGA. The full variable domain, its missing parts supplied by reference TRBV7-3 and TRBJ2-1, is GAGVSQTPSNKVTEKGKYVELRCDPISGHTALYWYRQSLGQGPEFLIYFQGTGAADDSGLPNDRFFAVRPEGSVSTLKIQRTERGDSAVYLCASSPGLAGVIEQFFGPGTRLTVL.

In DNA form, the CDR3 reads TGCGCCAGCAGCTCACAAACGACAGGAGATGAGCAGTTCTTC. This sequence encodes CASSSQTTGDEQFF. The rearrangement links TRBV5-1 to TRBJ2-1; TRBD1 is a possible D gene (6 bases). V lost 3 bases to trimming and J lost 8 bases, with 15 bases between them. The CDR3 sequence is 14 residues long. Germline V CDR1 and CDR2: SGHRS, YFSETQ. The whole variable domain, filled in from reference TRBV5-1 and TRBJ2-1, reads KAGVTQTPRYLIKTRGQQVTLSCSPISGHRSVSWYQQTPGQGLQFLFEYFSETQRNKGNFPGRFSGRQFSNSRSEMNVSTLELGDSALYLCASSSQTTGDEQFFGPGTRLTVL.

This clone was recorded only once. This rearrangement joins TRBV5-1 to TRBJ1-4; no clear D gene. The V and J ends lost 1 base and 2 bases respectively, with 15 bases between them. Per the germline V gene, CDR1 is SGHRS and CDR2 is YFSETQ. The CDR3 spans 17 residues. The CDR3 DNA follows: TGCGCCAGCAGCTTGACTCCCCAGGTTACCACTAATGAAAAACTGTTTTTT. This gives the protein CASSLTPQVTTNEKLFF.

A note on this clone: The sample has other DNA sequences that encode this CDR3 too. This chain joins TRBV7-2 and TRBJ1-2; D gene unclear. Germline lookup yields CDR1 SGHTA and CDR2 FQGNSA. V was cut by 5 bases and J by 2 bases, with 9 bases left in between. This CDR3 region has 13 residues. This CDR3 reads CASSLDSNYGYTF. The DNA of the CDR3 is TGTGCCAGCAGCCTGGACTCGAACTATGGCTACACCTTC.

The rearrangement joins TRBV28 to TRBJ2-3, with TRBD2 matching 8 bases. CDR1 and CDR2 from the germline V gene are MDHEN and SYDVKM. V was clipped by 3 bases and J by 6 bases; unmatched bases: 11. The CDR3 is 16 residues long. The CDR3: CASSLGSGSPLDTQYF. CDR3 sequence (DNA): TGTGCCAGCAGTTTGGGAAGCGGGAGCCCTCTGGATACGCAGTATTTT.

Worth noting for this clone: Within the sample, other DNA sequences also encode this same CDR3. The CDR3 loop is CATSRALSYEQYF. In DNA form, the CDR3 reads TGTGCCACCAGCCGCGCATTATCCTACGAGCAGTACTTC. The J gene is TRBJ2-7, the V gene TRBV15; no clear D gene. Trimming cost V 5 bases and J 1 base, with 9 bases left between them. The CDR3 is 13 amino acids. Per germline, CDR1 LNHNV and CDR2 YYDKDF (reference sequence).

J is TRBJ2-3 and V is TRBV4-1; TRBD1 matches 8 bases. Trimming took 3 bases from V and 1 from J; bases not matched to a gene: 12. This CDR3 has 18 residues. The germline V gene has CDR1 MGHRA and CDR2 YSYEKL. This CDR3 reads CASSHPFRGQRGTDTQYF. The CDR3 DNA reads TGCGCCAGCAGCCATCCCTTCAGGGGGCAGCGGGGCACAGATACGCAGTATTTT.

In the case of this clone: The same CDR3 is also encoded by other DNA sequences in this sample. V is TRBV28 and J is TRBJ2-7, with 8 bases fitting TRBD1. CDR3 length equals 15 residues. The J segment lost 2 bases and the V segment lost 4 bases, leaving 7 bases of the junction unmatched. Germline-derived CDR1 and CDR2 are MDHEN and SYDVKM. The CDR3 sequence is CASSSPGTGAYEQYF. The CDR3 DNA is TGTGCCAGCAGTTCCCCTGGGACAGGTGCCTACGAGCAGTACTTC. Filled out from reference TRBV28 and TRBJ2-7, the complete variable domain reads DVKVTQSSRYLVKRTGEKVFLECVQDMDHENMFWYRQDPGLGLRLIYFSYDVKMKEKGDIPEGYSVSREKKERFSLILESASTNQTSMYLCASSSPGTGAYEQYFGPGTRLTVT.

About this clone: This sample includes further DNA sequences coding for the same CDR3. The V gene is TRBV28, the J gene TRBJ2-7; D not resolved. The germline V gene encodes CDR1 MDHEN and CDR2 SYDVKM. This CDR3 contains 12 residues. The V end lost 2 bases, the J end lost 3 bases, and 5 bases lay between the germline ends. CDR3 amino acids: CASSLVRYEQYF. CDR3 DNA sequence: TGTGCCAGCAGTTTAGTACGCTACGAGCAGTACTTC.

The CDR3 protein is CASRWDLLGETQYF. The DNA of the CDR3 is TGTGCCAGCAGGTGGGACCTCCTAGGGGAGACCCAGTACTTC. The genes are TRBV11-2 and TRBJ2-5, with D perhaps TRBD1 or TRBD2 (5 bases each). V was shortened by 6 bases and J by 5 bases, with 16 bases between the two germline ends. Germline V gene sequence: CDR1 SGHAT, CDR2 FQNNGV. The CDR3 extends over 14 amino acids.

The J gene is TRBJ2-7, the V gene TRBV28; the D is unclear. Trimming removed 2 bases at V and 2 bases at J, with 16 bases between. The CDR3 totals 16 residues. Germline-derived CDR1 and CDR2 are MDHEN and SYDVKM. The CDR3 DNA is TGTGCCAGCAGTTTAAGGGATTTCAGACACACCTACGAGCAGTACTTC. It is translated as CASSLRDFRHTYEQYF. Full variable domain (rest looked up from reference TRBV28 and TRBJ2-7): DVKVTQSSRYLVKRTGEKVFLECVQDMDHENMFWYRQDPGLGLRLIYFSYDVKMKEKGDIPEGYSVSREKKERFSLILESASTNQTSMYLCASSLRDFRHTYEQYFGPGTRLTVT.

Comment on this clone: Other DNA sequences in this specimen translate into the identical CDR3. The gene calls are TRBV6-5 and TRBJ2-3, with D possibly matching TRBD2 (6 bases). V lost 6 bases, J lost 1 base, and 8 bases lay in between. This CDR3 contains 13 residues. Germline V gene sequence: CDR1 MNHEY, CDR2 SVGAGI. The CDR3 sequence is CASRRDRTDTQYF. CDR3 in DNA: TGTGCCAGCAGGCGGGACCGCACAGATACGCAGTATTTT.

The chain couples TRBV5-1 to TRBJ1-4, with 8 positions matching TRBD1. V shed 4 bases and J 8 bases; nucleotides not matched to a gene: 10. Germline V lookup: CDR1 SGHRS, CDR2 YFSETQ. The CDR3 spans 15 residues. The CDR3, as DNA: TGCGCCAGCAGCGGAACAGGGGGTTCTGAAGAAAAACTGTTTTTT. Encoded protein: CASSGTGGSEEKLFF. The full variable domain, rest sourced from reference TRBV5-1 and TRBJ1-4, is KAGVTQTPRYLIKTRGQQVTLSCSPISGHRSVSWYQQTPGQGLQFLFEYFSETQRNKGNFPGRFSGRQFSNSRSEMNVSTLELGDSALYLCASSGTGGSEEKLFFGSGTQLSVL.

In its sample, this clone was seen once. CDR3 sequence reads: CASSQGGQGRSGANVLTF. In DNA form, the CDR3 reads TGCGCCAGCAGCCAAGGTGGACAGGGCCGATCTGGGGCCAACGTCCTGACTTTC. V and J are TRBV4-1 and TRBJ2-6, with TRBD1 identical over 8 bases. This CDR3 comprises 18 residues. V lost 1 base to trimming and J lost 1 base; unmatched junction nucleotides: 6. Germline loops: CDR1 MGHRA, CDR2 YSYEKL.

This chain uses TRBV7-6 with TRBJ2-1; 8 nucleotides match TRBD2. This CDR3 has 13 residues. J was trimmed by 7 bases and V by 4 bases; bases with no gene match: 3. Germline assignment: CDR1 SGHVS and CDR2 FNYEAQ. As DNA, the CDR3 is TGTGCCAGCAGCTCCTTAGCGGGGAATGAGCAGTTCTTC. It is translated as CASSSLAGNEQFF.

The J gene is TRBJ2-3, the V gene TRBV10-3; D uncertain. Between the trimmed V and J ends, which lost 9 bases and 4 bases, there was a span of 8 bases. This CDR3 has 11 amino acids. CDR1 ENHRY and CDR2 SYGVKD come from the germline V gene. The chain's CDR3 is CAISWADTQYF. The CDR3 nucleotides read TGTGCCATTTCATGGGCAGATACGCAGTATTTT.

This clone was recorded a few times. Within the sample, other DNA sequences also encode this same CDR3. The rearrangement joins TRBV28 to TRBJ2-7; no reliable D call. In germline, CDR1 is MDHEN, CDR2 SYDVKM. The CDR3 runs 12 residues. The V end was cut by 4 bases, the J end by 0 bases, with 4 bases between. Here the CDR3 DNA reads TGTGCCAGCAGTTCCAGCTCCTACGAGCAGTACTTC. It encodes CASSSSSYEQYF. Variable domain in full (rest from reference TRBV28 and TRBJ2-7): DVKVTQSSRYLVKRTGEKVFLECVQDMDHENMFWYRQDPGLGLRLIYFSYDVKMKEKGDIPEGYSVSREKKERFSLILESASTNQTSMYLCASSSSSYEQYFGPGTRLTVT.